Following are 28 T cell receptor beta chains from one sample sequenced in a study of early T cells in non-severe SARS-CoV-2 infection. TCRdb reprocessed the 5' RACE reads with MiXCR, giving one entry per CDR3 protein. The table has nearly 55,000 distinct CDR3 sequences, around 7.7% seen once. The sequencing used whole blood, collected at baseline. The receptors come from an adult who was a healthcare worker with PCR-confirmed SARS-CoV-2 infection or an uninfected control (not recorded which).

This clonotype was picked up a small number of times. DNA for the CDR3: TGTGCCACCAGTGATCGCCCTGTCCAGGGCCCCTACAATGAGCAGTTCTTC. This translates into CATSDRPVQGPYNEQFF. The V gene is TRBV24-1, the J gene TRBJ2-1; D possibly corresponds to TRBD1 (5 bases). Germline lookup yields CDR1 KGHDR and CDR2 SFDVKD. CDR3 size: 17 residues. V was cut by 3 bases and J by 2 bases, with 16 bases left in between.

The chain combines TRBV19 with TRBJ2-5; a possible D gene is TRBD1 (6 bases). Germline values: CDR1 LNHDA, CDR2 SQIVND (reference sequence). V was shortened by 3 bases and J by 1 base, with 12 bases between the two germline ends. CDR3 length: 15 residues. DNA of the CDR3: TGTGCCAGTAGTATGGCGGACAGTACCCAAGAGACCCAGTACTTC. Amino acids: CASSMADSTQETQYF.

Only a few counts were recorded for this clonotype. This sequence joins TRBV20-1 and TRBJ2-5; the D is unclear. V lost 1 base, J lost 5 bases, and 5 bases lay in between. The CDR3 contains 11 residues. Germline values: CDR1 DFQATT, CDR2 SNEGSKA (reference sequence). The CDR3 region is CSARARETQYF. The CDR3 DNA reads as TGCAGTGCTAGAGCTCGGGAGACCCAGTACTTC.

This chain connects TRBV7-9 to TRBJ2-7; 9 bases map to TRBD2. Germline V gene lookup returns CDR1 SEHNR and CDR2 FQNEAQ (reference sequence). Losses at the gene ends were 5 bases for V and 4 bases for J; bases not matched to a gene: 9. The CDR3 consists of 15 residues. CDR3 in DNA: TGTGCCAGCAGCCCCTCCGTAGCGGGAGTTTACGAGCAGTACTTC. It yields the protein CASSPSVAGVYEQYF.

The chain carries TRBV7-9 and TRBJ1-6; possible D gene TRBD1, 6 bases. Germline values: CDR1 SEHNR, CDR2 FQNEAQ (reference sequence). This CDR3 has 14 amino acids. V was pared by 1 base and J by 7 bases, with 8 bases between. Here the CDR3 DNA reads TGTGCCAGCAGCTTAGAACAGGGCAATTCACCCCTCCACTTT. Protein: CASSLEQGNSPLHF.

The V gene is TRBV28, the J gene TRBJ2-1; 7 bases are a match to TRBD2. V trimming: 5 bases; J trimming: 2 bases; junction bases outside the gene matches: 12. This CDR3 has 17 residues. Germline V gene data show CDR1 as MDHEN and CDR2 as SYDVKM. CDR3 sequence reads: CASSPLAGVAPYNEQFF. The CDR3 DNA is TGTGCCAGCAGTCCCTTGGCGGGAGTAGCCCCCTACAATGAGCAGTTCTTC.

This clonotype has only a few counts. This rearrangement joins TRBV5-1 to TRBJ2-7; D not resolved. The CDR3 is 15 amino acids. Germline assignment: CDR1 SGHRS and CDR2 YFSETQ. Between the trimmed V and J ends, which lost 6 bases and 2 bases, there was a span of 18 bases. CDR3 nucleotides: TGCGCCAGCACCAATCGAGATCCCCCAGCCTACGAGCAGTACTTC. Protein: CASTNRDPPAYEQYF.

This clonotype was seen ten or more times. The chain joins TRBV6-6 to TRBJ2-1; D is uncertain. The CDR3 length is 12 residues. Looked up from germline, CDR1 is MNHNY and CDR2 is SVGAGI (reference sequence). Trimming pared 0 bases from V and 8 bases from J, leaving 5 bases between. This chain's CDR3 is CASSYSMHEQFF. Here the CDR3 DNA reads TGTGCCAGCAGTTACTCGATGCATGAGCAGTTCTTC.

The rearrangement links TRBV29-1 to TRBJ1-2, with D tentatively TRBD1 (5 bases). V lost 2 bases to trimming and J lost 6 bases, with 7 bases between them. CDR3 length equals 11 residues. Looked up from germline, CDR1 is SQVTM and CDR2 is ANQGSEA. The CDR3 loop is CSVESGDGYTF. The CDR3 bases are TGCAGCGTTGAATCGGGGGATGGCTACACCTTC.

V is TRBV4-1 and J is TRBJ2-1, with 9 positions matching TRBD2. V gave up 1 base and J gave up 1 base; unmatched junction bases: 5. There are 17 residues in the CDR3. Per germline, CDR1 MGHRA and CDR2 YSYEKL. Here the CDR3 reads CASSQGGSGSSYNEQFF. The DNA of the CDR3 is TGCGCCAGCAGCCAAGGGGGTAGCGGGAGTTCCTACAATGAGCAGTTCTTC.

This clonotype has a handful of counts. This chain connects TRBV5-1 to TRBJ2-1; 12 bases are a match to TRBD2. V shed 2 bases and J 0 bases; nucleotides not matched to a gene: 6. Germline assignment: CDR1 SGHRS and CDR2 YFSETQ. CDR3 length: 18 residues. In nucleotides, the CDR3 is TGCGCCAGCAGCTTCGGACTAGCGGGACCTAGCTCCTACAATGAGCAGTTCTTC. Translating gives CASSFGLAGPSSYNEQFF.

This clonotype was picked up many times. The CDR3 sequence is CASSLGSSTDTQYF. The DNA for the CDR3 is TGCGCCAGCAGCTTGGGGAGTAGCACAGATACGCAGTATTTT. This rearrangement joins TRBV5-1 to TRBJ2-3; no clear D gene. Trimming removed 0 bases from V and 0 bases from J, with 5 bases in between. CDR3 length equals 14 residues. CDR1 and CDR2 from the germline V gene are SGHRS and YFSETQ.

This clonotype appeared a few times. The V and J genes are TRBV7-9 and TRBJ2-7; tentatively, D is TRBD2 (6 bases). This CDR3 is built from 15 residues. Trimming left V 5 bases short and J 6 bases short, with 20 bases between. Germline V gene lookup returns CDR1 SEHNR and CDR2 FQNEAQ (reference sequence). CDR3 DNA: TGTGCCAGCAGCGGTGGGTTTGGCGGGAAGGGCGAGCAGTACTTC. It is translated as CASSGGFGGKGEQYF.

The genes are TRBV28 and TRBJ2-2; 9 bases are a match to TRBD1. With V trimmed by 5 bases and J by 4 bases, 8 bases remained unmatched. Per the germline V gene, CDR1 is MDHEN and CDR2 is SYDVKM. This CDR3 comprises 16 residues. CDR3 sequence reads: CASSQQGAAGTGELFF. The CDR3 nucleotides read TGTGCCAGCAGTCAACAGGGGGCAGCGGGCACCGGGGAGCTGTTTTTT.

V gene TRBV28 combines with J gene TRBJ2-7, with TRBD1 matching over 9 bases. The V gene end was trimmed by 6 bases and the J gene end by 3 bases; junction bases not matched to a gene: 9. The V gene's germline CDR1 is MDHEN and CDR2 SYDVKM. The CDR3 covers 15 residues. The CDR3 region has the DNA TGTGCCAGCAGAACGGGACAGGGAAGAGGCTACGAGCAGTACTTC. It is translated as CASRTGQGRGYEQYF.

This clonotype was seen just once. This rearrangement joins TRBV6-1 to TRBJ2-2; maybe TRBD2 (5 bases). V was pared by 5 bases and J by 0 bases, with 13 bases between. Germline V gene sequence: CDR1 MNHNS, CDR2 SASEGT. There are 16 residues in the CDR3. The CDR3 bases are TGTGCCAGCAGTCACCCAGCGGAGACGAACACCGGGGAGCTGTTTTTT. Its translation: CASSHPAETNTGELFF.

This clonotype was detected ten times or more. The chain employs TRBV20-1 and TRBJ2-4, with D maybe TRBD1 (6 bases). The CDR3 has 17 amino acids. V lost 2 bases and J 0 bases, leaving 17 bases between the germline ends. In germline, CDR1 is DFQATT, CDR2 SNEGSKA (reference sequence). CDR3 in amino acids: CSARPPGPGVAKNIQYF. The CDR3 DNA sequence: TGCAGTGCTAGACCGCCGGGCCCAGGGGTAGCCAAAAACATTCAGTACTTC.

This clonotype came up many times. For the CDR3, the DNA is TGTGCCAGCAGTTTAGCGCAACTAGCGGGAGGGCCAGACTACGAGCAGTACTTC. It specifies CASSLAQLAGGPDYEQYF. The chain combines TRBV12-3 or TRBV12-4 with TRBJ2-7; the match to TRBD2 covers 13 bases. V gave up 0 bases and J gave up 3 bases; unmatched junction bases: 8. This CDR3 has 18 residues.

This clonotype has ten or more counts. The chain is built from TRBV11-2 and TRBJ2-3; D unclear. The CDR3 sequence is 13 residues long. Germline-derived CDR1 and CDR2 are SGHAT and FQNNGV. Trimming removed 7 bases at V and 9 bases at J, with 17 bases between. CDR3 loop: CASNNGLTDTQYF. The CDR3 bases are TGTGCCAGCAACAATGGGCTCACCGACACGCAGTATTTT.

There are many counts of this clonotype. This chain joins TRBV27 and TRBJ2-7; 7 bases are a match to TRBD2. The CDR3 loop spans 13 amino acids. Germline lookup yields CDR1 MNHEY and CDR2 SMNVEV (reference sequence). The junction had 3 bases not matched to a gene; V was cut back by 4 bases and J by 3 bases. CDR3 loop: CASSSRGGYEQYF. CDR3 nucleotides: TGTGCCAGCAGTTCTCGCGGGGGCTACGAGCAGTACTTC.

This clonotype has at least ten counts. The chain uses TRBV29-1 and TRBJ2-7, with D possibly matching TRBD1 (6 bases). Per the germline V gene, CDR1 is SQVTM and CDR2 is ANQGSEA. Trimming removed 5 bases from V and 5 bases from J, with 13 bases in between. CDR3 size: 12 residues. The CDR3: CSVYRDLHEQYF. CDR3 nucleotides: TGCAGCGTTTACAGGGATCTCCACGAGCAGTACTTC.

This clonotype was seen a handful of times. This rearrangement joins TRBV10-3 to TRBJ2-2; perhaps TRBD2 as D (5 bases). Between the trimmed V and J ends, which lost 8 bases and 6 bases, there was a span of 10 bases. The CDR3 runs to 12 residues. Germline V gene data show CDR1 as ENHRY and CDR2 as SYGVKD. CDR3: CAILGSAGELFF. The CDR3 coding sequence is TGTGCCATCTTGGGTAGCGCCGGGGAGCTGTTTTTT.

The CDR3 DNA follows: TGTGCCAGCAGCCCCGGGGGACGGGACAGCACAGATACGCAGTATTTT. Translating gives CASSPGGRDSTDTQYF. V gene TRBV6-6 combines with J gene TRBJ2-3, with D maybe TRBD2 (6 bases). With 6 bases removed from V and 0 bases from J, the gap between germline ends came to 16 bases. Germline-derived CDR1 and CDR2 are MNHNY and SVGAGI (reference sequence). The length of the CDR3 is 16 residues.

This clonotype was found a few times. The V gene is TRBV29-1, the J gene TRBJ2-5; 9 bases are a match to TRBD2. Germline CDR1 SQVTM, CDR2 ANQGSEA. The CDR3 is 14 residues long. The V and J ends lost 5 bases and 1 base, in that order; junction bases with no gene match: 5. As DNA, the CDR3 is TGCAGCGTTTATATGACTAGCGGCCAAGAGACCCAGTACTTC. This encodes CSVYMTSGQETQYF.

In its sample, this clonotype was seen many times. The rearrangement uses TRBV7-3 and TRBJ2-3; tentatively, D is TRBD1 (5 bases). V lost 3 bases, J lost 4 bases, and 17 bases lay in between. The CDR3 consists of 16 residues. Germline V gene lookup returns CDR1 SGHTA and CDR2 FQGTGA. CDR3 amino acids: CASSFQPRAGSDTQYF. The CDR3 DNA reads as TGTGCCAGCAGCTTCCAACCCAGGGCCGGTTCAGATACGCAGTATTTT.

This clonotype was found many times. V usage is TRBV6-1 and J usage is TRBJ2-1, with a tentative D call TRBD2 (6 bases). This CDR3 spans 14 amino acids. The V end was cut by 2 bases, the J end by 2 bases, with 7 bases between. The germline CDR1 and CDR2 sequences are MNHNS and SASEGT. CDR3 amino acids: CASSEIAAYNEQFF. The CDR3 nucleotides read TGTGCCAGCAGTGAAATAGCGGCCTACAATGAGCAGTTCTTC.

Ten or more counts support this clonotype. This rearrangement joins TRBV28 to TRBJ2-1, with 9 nucleotides matching TRBD1. V lost 5 bases, J lost 8 bases, and 10 bases stayed unmatched. Germline loops: CDR1 MDHEN, CDR2 SYDVKM. The CDR3 runs to 15 residues. CDR3 in amino acids: CASSEGTGLVDEQFF. The DNA of the CDR3 is TGTGCCAGCAGTGAAGGGACAGGGTTGGTGGATGAGCAGTTCTTC.

The V gene is TRBV5-5, the J gene TRBJ2-3, with 10 bases identical to TRBD2. The germline V gene encodes CDR1 SGHKS and CDR2 YYEKEE (reference sequence). Trimming removed 0 bases from V and 5 bases from J; junction bases left unmatched: 3. The CDR3 has 15 amino acids. The DNA of the CDR3 is TGTGCCAGCAGCTTGGCTAGCGGGAGTTTAGATACGCAGTATTTT. Its translation is CASSLASGSLDTQYF.